This record covers a single T cell receptor (beta chain). The antigen is unknown. With template switching, a universal primer site was added, and the cDNA carried unique molecular identifiers. From the 5' RACE reads, TCRdb called clonotypes with MiXCR, one entry per CDR3 protein. This sample has hundreds of thousands of distinct CDR3 sequences, with roughly an eighth found just once. The data derive from a study of identical twins. The study, taken as a whole, reports: Conclusions rested on cross-sectional statistics rather than following the same donors. One should note that invariant MAIT and iNKT cells could partly confound zero-insertion analyses. Twins' surplus sharing was weaker for beta out-of-frame sequences.

Separately, the same data were catalogued under a study of yellow fever vaccine responses in identical twins.

The sequence was obtained from a young woman in good health. The material sequenced was PBMCs.

The CDR3 bases are TGCGCCAGCAGCACGCGCCGGGGAGAGACCCAGTACTTC. Amino acids: CASSTRRGETQYF. The chain joins TRBV5-1 to TRBJ2-5, with D perhaps matching TRBD2 (5 bases). Germline CDR1 and CDR2: SGHRS and YFSETQ. V lost 4 bases and J 4 bases, leaving 11 bases between the germline ends. The length of the CDR3 is 13 residues. Supplemented by reference TRBV5-1 and TRBJ2-5, the full variable domain reads KAGVTQTPRYLIKTRGQQVTLSCSPISGHRSVSWYQQTPGQGLQFLFEYFSETQRNKGNFPGRFSGRQFSNSRSEMNVSTLELGDSALYLCASSTRRGETQYFGPGTRLLVL.